This T cell receptor (beta chain) comes out of a study of cytomegalovirus exposure and HLA in healthy donors. Broader study findings: By HLA locus, TCR association rates varied in a later analysis, with DRB1 showing the most and HLA-C the fewest.

There are a few counts of this clone. Its antigen is as yet unknown. The PCR had 60 Vbeta and 13 Jbeta primers. Generated by immunoSEQ multiplex PCR, the TCRdb table keeps only in-frame clones and is missing some. The table shows about 120,000 clones, with approximately 70% occurring only once. The sample taken for sequencing was PBMCs. This receptor was obtained from a woman aged 30 to 39 in good health and CMV-seronegative.

Here the CDR3 reads CASRFNAGQGPTEAFF. CDR3 bases: TGTGCCAGCAGGTTCAATGCGGGACAGGGGCCCACTGAAGCTTTCTTT. The chain recombines TRBV5-4 with TRBJ1-1; 10 positions match TRBD1. Germline CDR1 is SGHNT and CDR2 is YYREEE (reference sequence). The CDR3 spans 16 residues. The ends lost 5 bases at V and 4 bases at J; junction bases unmatched: 11.